This T cell receptor beta chain derives from a study of blood T cell repertoires in COVID-19. On the study more broadly: The origin of the acute and convalescent COVID-19 samples was the United States, Italy and Spain. Sources were T cells, B-cell-depleted T cells, or PBMCs; the material itself was cDNA or gDNA.

Germline CDR1 is SGHVS and CDR2 is FQNEAQ. The CDR3 sequence is 15 residues long. V was cut by 3 bases and J by 0 bases, with 6 bases left in between. Original data processing: For nucleated cells, counts were estimated from reference gene primer amplification. Sequencing used immunoSEQ multiplex PCR; TCRdb keeps in-frame clones, though not all of them. V and J calls and clone size are as listed in that table; D and trimming were resolved from the DNA. The sample records some 120,000 clones, around 82% being singletons. The sequence was collected from a man older than 75 with active or convalescent COVID-19. Sequencing was performed on peripheral blood. The chain joins TRBV7-8 to TRBJ1-6; the D is unclear. Here the CDR3 reads CASSFFSSYNSPLHF. The CDR3 DNA follows: TGTGCCAGCAGCTTTTTTAGCTCCTATAATTCACCCCTCCACTTT.